This TCR beta chain was sequenced for a study of CDR3 diversity in severe acne. Via MiXCR, TCRdb re-called the PCR reads, giving one row per CDR3 protein. The repertoire holds about 93,000 distinct CDR3 sequences, with around half as singletons. Germline CDR1 MGHDK, CDR2 SYGVNS. There are 16 residues in the CDR3. V was pared by 3 bases and J by 5 bases, with 10 bases of the junction left unmatched. At least ten counts were recorded for this clonotype. This receptor was obtained from a male donor in good health, serving as a control. The rearrangement joins TRBV25-1 to TRBJ2-3; 8 nucleotides line up with TRBD2. Sequenced sample: blood. The CDR3 spells CASSEPRGAGGDTQYF. In nucleotides, the CDR3 is TGTGCCAGCAGTGAGCCGAGGGGGGCGGGAGGAGATACGCAGTATTTT.